Detailed here is one T cell receptor (beta chain). Seattle-derived patients entered the study during active infection and were followed longitudinally. This record belongs to a study of blood T cell repertoires in COVID-19. The protocol was immunoSEQ multiplex PCR, while the TCRdb copy is restricted to in-frame clones and leaves out a portion. This table has 90,000 or so clones, 75% to 90% appearing once. V shed 11 bases and J 5 bases; nucleotides not matched to a gene: 8. CDR1 is LNHDA, CDR2 SQIVND, per germline (reference sequence). The CDR3 has 14 amino acids. Material for sequencing was peripheral blood. The TCR comes from a man aged 55 to 69 with COVID-19, enrolled during active disease. This chain links TRBV19 with TRBJ1-6; 8 nucleotides agree with TRBD1. DNA for the CDR3: TGTGCCGTCAAGCCGGACAGGGATAATTCACCCCTCCACTTT. It codes for CAVKPDRDNSPLHF.